The 29 T cell receptor beta chains below were found in one sample sequenced in a study of T cells in Graves' hyperthyroidism and ophthalmopathy. RNA transcripts yielded amplified TCR beta CDR3 regions. HTBI primers were used for first-round RT-PCR of the TCR CDR3. MiXCR, run by TCRdb on the multiplex PCR reads, gives a single entry per CDR3 protein. The sample lists roughly 280,000 distinct CDR3 sequences, 15% to 20% seen once, with 55% to 60% in the top ten. Sequencing was carried out using blood. These receptors were taken from a woman aged 60-70 years with Graves' ophthalmopathy.

This clonotype was observed a few times. The V and J genes are TRBV7-9 and TRBJ2-4; weak D call: TRBD1 (5 bases). The germline CDR1 and CDR2 sequences are SEHNR and FQNEAQ (reference sequence). CDR3 size: 13 residues. V shed 5 bases and J shed 9 bases, with 14 bases lying between them. DNA of the CDR3: TGTGCCAGCAGCGTAGACAGTTCGGCCATTCAGTACTTC. As protein: CASSVDSSAIQYF. The whole variable domain, remainder taken from reference TRBV7-9 and TRBJ2-4, is DTGVSQNPRHKITKRGQNVTFRCDPISEHNRLYWYRQTLGQGPEFLTYFQNEAQLEKSRLLSDRFSAERPKGSFSTLEIQRTEQGDSAMYLCASSVDSSAIQYFGAGTRLSVL.

This clonotype turned up a few times. The chain couples TRBV18 to TRBJ1-3, with 8 bases fitting TRBD1. This CDR3 comprises 12 residues. Germline V CDR1 and CDR2: KGHSH, LQKENI. With V trimmed by 3 bases and J by 11 bases, 3 bases remained unmatched. In nucleotides, the CDR3 is TGTGCCAGCTCACCGGACAGGGAGGCCATATATTTT. Translated: CASSPDREAIYF.

V usage is TRBV15 and J usage is TRBJ1-4; no firm D call. Deletions cut 3 bases from V and 0 bases from J, with 11 bases between. The CDR3 runs 16 residues. Germline CDR1 reads LNHNV; CDR2 reads YYDKDF (reference sequence). In DNA, the CDR3 is TGTGCCACCAGCAGCGGGCTGCGTGCAACTAATGAAAAACTGTTTTTT. Amino acid sequence: CATSSGLRATNEKLFF.

Many counts were recorded for this clonotype. J is TRBJ1-1 and V is TRBV6-6; a weak D match, TRBD1 (5 bases). The germline gives CDR1 MNHNY, CDR2 SVGAGI (reference sequence). Deletions cut 2 bases from V and 2 bases from J, with 15 bases between. The CDR3 spans 16 residues. CDR3 in amino acids: CASSYGGDGTNTEAFF. The CDR3, as DNA: TGTGCCAGCAGTTACGGCGGGGACGGGACTAACACTGAAGCTTTCTTT.

As to this clonotype: A much larger clone is a single base away; this may be a read error. The rearrangement joins TRBV7-2 to TRBJ2-1, with a possible D match to TRBD2 (6 bases). Trimming stripped 6 bases from V and 4 bases from J, with 13 bases between. In germline, CDR1 is SGHTA, CDR2 FQGNSA. The CDR3 length is 14 residues. CDR3 sequence reads: CASSPLGRYNEQFF. The CDR3 coding sequence is TGTGCCAGCAGTCCACTGGGGAGGTACAATGAGCAGTTCTTC.

The chain is built from TRBV2 and TRBJ2-7; TRBD2 matches at 7 bases. Looked up from germline, CDR1 is SNHLY and CDR2 is FYNNEI. The length of the CDR3 is 12 residues. The V and J ends lost 6 bases and 3 bases, in that order; junction bases with no gene match: 2. The CDR3: CASRAGVYEQYF. CDR3 coding DNA: TGTGCCAGCAGGGCGGGAGTCTACGAGCAGTACTTC.

This clonotype was found many times. V usage is TRBV12-3 or TRBV12-4 and J usage is TRBJ2-1, with TRBD2 matching over 7 bases. This CDR3 contains 15 residues. Losses at the gene ends were 6 bases for V and 1 base for J; bases not matched to a gene: 6. In DNA, the CDR3 is TGTGCCAGCAGGGGAGGGAGGCCTTCCTACAATGAGCAGTTCTTC. Its protein product is CASRGGRPSYNEQFF.

This clonotype was seen repeatedly, ten times or more. V usage is TRBV6-6 and J usage is TRBJ2-3; D gene unclear. CDR3 length: 15 residues. CDR1 is MNHNY and CDR2 is SVGAGI in the germline V gene (reference sequence). Trimming took off 0 bases at V and 0 bases at J, with 7 bases between the two ends. CDR3 residues: CASSYSGPSTDTQYF. In nucleotides, the CDR3 is TGTGCCAGCAGTTACTCTGGGCCTAGCACAGATACGCAGTATTTT.

This rearrangement joins TRBV9 to TRBJ2-5; D ambiguous. Germline CDR1 reads SGDLS; CDR2 reads YYNGEE. Trimming shortened V by 4 bases and J by 5 bases, and 18 bases separated the two germline ends. CDR3 length: 15 amino acids. The CDR3: CASSPVQALGETQYF. The DNA of the CDR3 is TGTGCCAGCAGCCCGGTCCAGGCTTTAGGGGAGACCCAGTACTTC.

This clonotype showed up many times. The chain uses TRBV28 and TRBJ2-2, with TRBD1 matching 9 bases. The ends lost 6 bases at V and 6 bases at J; junction bases unmatched: 8. Germline V lookup: CDR1 MDHEN, CDR2 SYDVKM. This CDR3 is built from 15 residues. The CDR3 coding sequence is TGTGCCAGCAGCCCGGGACAGGGTTGGCCCGGGGAGCTGTTTTTT. As protein: CASSPGQGWPGELFF.

This clonotype was found many times. The chain combines TRBV11-2 with TRBJ2-5, with 7 bases lining up with TRBD1. The trim removed 1 base at V and 2 bases at J, leaving 4 bases unmatched. This CDR3 comprises 15 residues. Germline lookup yields CDR1 SGHAT and CDR2 FQNNGV. The CDR3: CASSLVGTAQETQYF. DNA of the CDR3: TGTGCCAGCAGCTTAGTCGGGACAGCACAAGAGACCCAGTACTTC.

The V gene is TRBV4-3, the J gene TRBJ2-2; 11 nucleotides align to TRBD2. V gave up 2 bases and J gave up 3 bases; unmatched junction bases: 5. The germline V gene has CDR1 LGHNA and CDR2 YSLEER. The CDR3 spans 17 residues. This CDR3 reads CASSQLGLAVHTGELFF. As DNA, the CDR3 is TGCGCCAGCAGCCAACTGGGACTAGCGGTCCACACCGGGGAGCTGTTTTTT.

The chain employs TRBV28 and TRBJ2-5; no reliable D call. The better agreement between TRBJ2-4 and the DNA end casts doubt on the J call. Germline CDR1 and CDR2: MDHEN and SYDVKM. The CDR3 sequence is 16 residues long. CDR3 amino acids: CASSLEQVGAKNIQYF. The CDR3 DNA is TGTGCCAGCAGTTTGGAACAAGTAGGGGCCAAAAACATTCAGTACTTC.

This clonotype was seen ten or more times. V gene TRBV3-1 combines with J gene TRBJ2-3; D gene ambiguous. Germline values: CDR1 LGHDT, CDR2 YNNKEL (reference sequence). V lost 2 bases and J 4 bases, leaving 7 bases between the germline ends. The CDR3 runs to 13 residues. The CDR3 loop reads CASSQNSADTQYF. The CDR3 region has the DNA TGTGCCAGCAGCCAAAACTCCGCAGATACGCAGTATTTT.

This chain joins TRBV2 and TRBJ1-2; D is possibly TRBD1 (6 bases). Trimming removed 8 bases at V and 4 bases at J, with 11 bases between. Germline lookup yields CDR1 SNHLY and CDR2 FYNNEI. The CDR3 is 12 residues long. The CDR3 region is CASEGRGYGYTF. CDR3 sequence (DNA): TGTGCCAGCGAGGGCAGGGGCTATGGCTACACCTTC.

This clonotype came up many times. This chain links TRBV6-5 with TRBJ1-2; 7 nucleotides match TRBD1. The CDR3 loop spans 13 amino acids. Trimming cost V 4 bases and J 4 bases; bases outside gene matches: 3. The germline gives CDR1 MNHEY, CDR2 SVGAGI. The CDR3 region is CASSSPGGYGYTF. CDR3 sequence (DNA): TGTGCCAGCAGTTCTCCAGGGGGCTATGGCTACACCTTC.

For this clonotype: A read error may produce the germline difference seen at one junction end. CDR3 residues: CSAGDRGLDTEAFF. The CDR3 coding sequence is TGCAGTGCTGGAGACAGGGGGCTGGACACTGAAGCTTTCTTT. The chain joins TRBV20-1 to TRBJ1-1; TRBD1 matches 10 bases. Looked up from germline, CDR1 is DFQATT and CDR2 is SNEGSKA (reference sequence). This CDR3 has 14 amino acids.

This clonotype appeared many times. This chain connects TRBV6-2 or TRBV6-3 to TRBJ2-5; D is ambiguous. Germline CDR1 is MNHEY and CDR2 is SVGEGT. The V and J ends lost 1 base and 1 base respectively, with 7 bases between them. The CDR3 sequence is 14 residues long. CDR3 sequence reads: CASSYLGSQETQYF. Written as DNA, the CDR3 is TGTGCCAGCAGTTACTTGGGCAGCCAAGAGACCCAGTACTTC.

This clonotype has at least ten counts. This chain uses TRBV20-1 with TRBJ2-1; D is ambiguous. The CDR3 totals 16 residues. Germline V lookup: CDR1 DFQATT, CDR2 SNEGSKA (reference sequence). Trimming left V 0 bases short and J 3 bases short, with 15 bases between. Written as DNA, the CDR3 is TGCAGTGCTAGAGATCTCCGATCTGGGATCTACAATGAGCAGTTCTTC. It encodes CSARDLRSGIYNEQFF.

V is TRBV11-2 and J is TRBJ2-7; maybe TRBD2 (5 bases). Germline lookup yields CDR1 SGHAT and CDR2 FQNNGV. The length of the CDR3 is 17 residues. The V and J ends lost 1 base and 0 bases respectively, with 16 bases between them. The CDR3 DNA is TGTGCCAGCAGCTTAGGGTCTGGCGGACTTGTCTCCTACGAGCAGTACTTC. Encoded protein: CASSLGSGGLVSYEQYF.

Only one count was recorded for this clonotype. As DNA, the CDR3 is TGTGCCAGCAGCCAGCTCGGGGGTGGTAGCGGGACCGAGCAGTACTTC. As protein: CASSQLGGGSGTEQYF. This chain joins TRBV3-1 and TRBJ2-7; 8 bases are a match to TRBD2. Germline V CDR1 and CDR2: LGHDT, YNNKEL (reference sequence). The CDR3 is made up of 16 amino acids. V shed 3 bases, J shed 6 bases, and the junction held 13 bases outside the gene matches.

Only a few counts were recorded for this clonotype. The CDR3 nucleotides read TGCGCCAGCAGCTTGGGACCGCTGGCCTCTGGAAACACCATATATTTT. It specifies CASSLGPLASGNTIYF. This chain links TRBV5-1 with TRBJ1-3; no firm D call. The CDR3 spans 16 residues. The germline V gene has CDR1 SGHRS and CDR2 YFSETQ. V lost 0 bases and J lost 0, with 10 bases in between.

This clonotype has ten or more counts. The CDR3 nucleotides are TGTGCCAGCAGCTCCGCCCGTGAGCAGTTCTTC. Translated, it gives CASSSAREQFF. This sequence joins TRBV11-3 and TRBJ2-1; D not certain. CDR3 length: 11 amino acids. Trimming took off 4 bases at V and 9 bases at J, with 7 bases between the two ends. Germline V lookup: CDR1 SGHNT, CDR2 YENEEA.

This clonotype was seen repeatedly, ten times or more. V gene TRBV7-8 combines with J gene TRBJ2-5, with D uncertain. Trimming removed 5 bases at V and 3 bases at J, with 13 bases between. The CDR3 has 14 amino acids. The germline V gene encodes CDR1 SGHVS and CDR2 FQNEAQ. DNA for the CDR3: TGTGCCAGCAGCCGTCCACAGAGAGAAGAGACCCAGTACTTC. It is translated as CASSRPQREETQYF.

The V and J genes are TRBV20-1 and TRBJ1-3, with a tentative D call TRBD1 (6 bases). The V gene's germline CDR1 is DFQATT and CDR2 SNEGSKA (reference sequence). The CDR3 spans 13 residues. The ends were cut back, 5 bases at V and 4 bases at J, with 12 bases in the middle. CDR3 sequence reads: CSAQQGSGNTIYF. Here the CDR3 DNA reads TGCAGTGCTCAACAGGGATCGGGAAACACCATATATTTT.

J is TRBJ1-2 and V is TRBV12-3 or TRBV12-4, with TRBD1 identical over 10 bases. Trimming removed 1 base from V and 4 bases from J; junction bases left unmatched: 9. The CDR3 sequence is 17 residues long. Here the CDR3 reads CASSLDRQGAMAYGYTF. CDR3 DNA sequence: TGTGCCAGCAGTTTAGACCGACAGGGGGCGATGGCCTATGGCTACACCTTC.

V usage is TRBV6-1 and J usage is TRBJ2-7; TRBD1 might be the D (7 bases). The germline V and J ends were trimmed by 2 bases and 2 bases, with 10 bases remaining between them. CDR1 and CDR2 from the germline V gene are MNHNS and SASEGT. CDR3 length equals 14 residues. The DNA for the CDR3 is TGTGCCAGCAGTGAACGGGGGACAGCCTACGAGCAGTACTTC. Protein sequence: CASSERGTAYEQYF.

There are many counts of this clonotype. The chain combines TRBV5-1 with TRBJ2-1; no clear D gene. This CDR3 spans 15 amino acids. From germline, CDR1 is SGHRS and CDR2 YFSETQ. Trimming stripped 1 base from V and 5 bases from J, with 13 bases between. The CDR3 spells CASSLWGSPNNEQFF. The CDR3 DNA sequence: TGCGCCAGCAGCTTGTGGGGTTCCCCAAACAATGAGCAGTTCTTC.

In this sample, this clonotype turned up many times. This chain joins TRBV6-2 or TRBV6-3 and TRBJ1-1, with 8 bases identical to TRBD1. The CDR3 has 16 amino acids. Per the germline V gene, CDR1 is MNHEY and CDR2 is SVGEGT. The V and J ends lost 2 bases and 3 bases, in that order; junction bases with no gene match: 8. The CDR3: CASSYTSQGVYTEAFF. CDR3 DNA sequence: TGTGCCAGCAGTTACACCTCACAGGGGGTCTACACTGAAGCTTTCTTT.